These T cell receptor beta chains were read from a single sample in a study of blood T cell repertoires in COVID-19. Sequencing used immunoSEQ multiplex PCR; TCRdb keeps in-frame clones, though not all of them. The table shows about 70,000 clones, with 86% occurring only once. Material for sequencing was peripheral blood. All receptors come from an older woman with acute or convalescent COVID-19. CDR3s include the opening cysteine and the closing phenylalanine or tryptophan. Fields, in order: J gene, clone size, V gene, D gene, CDR3 protein, CDR3 DNA. A D gene is named only where the DNA matches it firmly. Part of the rows lack a size; the others show once, few, many or a class for expanded clones.

J gene: TRBJ2-7; clone size: few; V gene: TRBV6-5; D gene: TRBD1; CDR3 protein: CASRDGTAASDEQYF; CDR3 DNA: TGTGCCAGCAGAGATGGGACAGCAGCTTCGGACGAGCAGTACTTC
J gene: TRBJ2-7; clone size: .; V gene: TRBV5-1; D gene: .; CDR3 protein: CASSPGGGAYEQYF; CDR3 DNA: TGCGCCAGCAGCCCTGGCGGGGGCGCCTACGAGCAGTACTTC
J gene: TRBJ2-2; clone size: .; V gene: TRBV25-1; D gene: TRBD2; CDR3 protein: CASSAPGRGGELFF; CDR3 DNA: TGTGCCAGCAGTGCACCGGGGAGGGGCGGGGAGCTGTTTTTT
J gene: TRBJ2-5; clone size: .; V gene: TRBV11-1; D gene: TRBD2; CDR3 protein: CASSLLAGRTQYF; CDR3 DNA: TGTGCCAGCAGCTTATTAGCGGGGCGGACCCAGTACTTC
J gene: TRBJ1-2; clone size: .; V gene: TRBV28; D gene: TRBD1; CDR3 protein: CASSPWDRGGLGYTF; CDR3 DNA: TGTGCCAGCAGTCCATGGGACAGGGGGGGTTTGGGCTACACCTTC
J gene: TRBJ2-3; clone size: .; V gene: TRBV7-2; D gene: TRBD2; CDR3 protein: CASSFLAVLTDTQYF; CDR3 DNA: TGTGCCAGCAGCTTTCTAGCGGTCCTCACAGATACGCAGTATTTT
J gene: TRBJ2-5; clone size: .; V gene: TRBV27; D gene: .; CDR3 protein: CASSTGGTVQETQYF; CDR3 DNA: TGTGCCAGCAGTACAGGAGGGACAGTTCAAGAGACCCAGTACTTC
J gene: TRBJ2-5; clone size: .; V gene: TRBV6-5; D gene: .; CDR3 protein: CASSSTVQETQYF; CDR3 DNA: TGTGCCAGCAGCTCTACAGTGCAAGAGACCCAGTACTTC
J gene: TRBJ2-2; clone size: few; V gene: TRBV5-1; D gene: TRBD1; CDR3 protein: CASSLGQGATGELFF; CDR3 DNA: TGCGCCAGCAGCCTGGGGCAGGGGGCTACCGGGGAGCTGTTTTTT
J gene: TRBJ2-1; clone size: once; V gene: TRBV11-2; D gene: TRBD1; CDR3 protein: CASSSYRQGADEQFF; CDR3 DNA: TGTGCCAGCAGCTCCTATAGGCAGGGGGCCGATGAGCAGTTCTTC
J gene: TRBJ2-1; clone size: .; V gene: TRBV11-3; D gene: TRBD2; CDR3 protein: CASSLGLAGESYNEQFF; CDR3 DNA: TGTGCCAGCAGCTTGGGACTAGCGGGGGAGTCCTACAATGAGCAGTTCTTC
J gene: TRBJ1-2; clone size: .; V gene: TRBV12-3/TRBV12-4; D gene: .; CDR3 protein: CASSLSGGGGYTF; CDR3 DNA: TGTGCCAGCAGTTTGTCCGGGGGTGGTGGCTACACCTTC
J gene: TRBJ2-7; clone size: .; V gene: TRBV19; D gene: TRBD2; CDR3 protein: CASSIGGSGVEQYF; CDR3 DNA: TGTGCCAGTAGTATAGGAGGAAGCGGGGTCGAGCAGTACTTC
J gene: TRBJ2-4; clone size: .; V gene: TRBV6-5; D gene: .; CDR3 protein: CASSSGKVAKNIQYF; CDR3 DNA: TGTGCCAGCAGTTCAGGAAAGGTGGCCAAAAACATTCAGTACTTC
J gene: TRBJ2-5; clone size: few; V gene: TRBV7-2; D gene: .; CDR3 protein: CASSLRLDGVETQYF; CDR3 DNA: TGTGCCAGCAGCTTACGACTAGATGGTGTGGAGACCCAGTACTTC
J gene: TRBJ2-7; clone size: .; V gene: TRBV5-6; D gene: .; CDR3 protein: CASSLSGEQYF; CDR3 DNA: TGTGCCAGCAGCTTGTCAGGAGAGCAGTACTTC
J gene: TRBJ1-5; clone size: .; V gene: TRBV6-5; D gene: .; CDR3 protein: CASSYSWGDQPQHF; CDR3 DNA: TGTGCCAGCAGTTACTCCTGGGGGGATCAGCCCCAGCATTTT
J gene: TRBJ2-3; clone size: .; V gene: TRBV27; D gene: .; CDR3 protein: CASSLSPYSDTQYF; CDR3 DNA: TGTGCCAGCAGTTTATCGCCTTACTCAGATACGCAGTATTTT
J gene: TRBJ1-1; clone size: .; V gene: TRBV6-5; D gene: .; CDR3 protein: CASSRLGGNTEAFF; CDR3 DNA: TGTGCCAGCAGTCGCCTAGGGGGGAACACTGAAGCTTTCTTT
J gene: TRBJ1-5; clone size: .; V gene: TRBV4-2; D gene: TRBD1; CDR3 protein: CASSQADRGNQPQHF; CDR3 DNA: TGTGCCAGCAGCCAGGCCGACAGGGGCAATCAGCCCCAGCATTTT
J gene: TRBJ1-2; clone size: .; V gene: TRBV19; D gene: .; CDR3 protein: CASIGTGSYGYTF; CDR3 DNA: TGTGCCAGTATTGGTACAGGAAGCTATGGCTACACCTTC
J gene: TRBJ2-6; clone size: .; V gene: TRBV19; D gene: TRBD1; CDR3 protein: CASKDRAGANVLTF; CDR3 DNA: TGTGCCAGTAAGGACAGGGCTGGGGCCAACGTCCTGACTTTC
J gene: TRBJ2-2; clone size: .; V gene: TRBV4-1; D gene: .; CDR3 protein: CASSQEEGNTGELFF; CDR3 DNA: TGCGCCAGCAGCCAAGAGGAGGGGAACACCGGGGAGCTGTTTTTT
J gene: TRBJ2-2; clone size: .; V gene: TRBV28; D gene: .; CDR3 protein: CASWRRGGLGQTGELFF; CDR3 DNA: TGTGCCAGCTGGCGCAGGGGAGGGTTGGGTCAGACCGGGGAGCTGTTTTTT
J gene: TRBJ2-7; clone size: .; V gene: TRBV7-2; D gene: TRBD1; CDR3 protein: CASSLAGQGPYEQYF; CDR3 DNA: TGTGCCAGCAGCTTAGCTGGACAGGGCCCCTACGAGCAGTACTTC
J gene: TRBJ1-2; clone size: .; V gene: TRBV19; D gene: TRBD1; CDR3 protein: CASSPLDRAHGYTF; CDR3 DNA: TGTGCCAGTAGTCCTCTGGACAGGGCACATGGCTACACCTTC
J gene: TRBJ1-1; clone size: .; V gene: TRBV10-3; D gene: .; CDR3 protein: CAIRGTSGTEAFF; CDR3 DNA: TGTGCCATCAGGGGGACATCAGGCACTGAAGCTTTCTTT
J gene: TRBJ1-1; clone size: .; V gene: TRBV18; D gene: TRBD1; CDR3 protein: CASSLEGQGLTEAFF; CDR3 DNA: TGTGCCAGCTCACTAGAGGGACAGGGGTTAACTGAAGCTTTCTTT
J gene: TRBJ1-5; clone size: .; V gene: TRBV4-2; D gene: .; CDR3 protein: CASRVESGTNQPQHF; CDR3 DNA: TGTGCCAGCAGGGTGGAGTCCGGGACAAATCAGCCCCAGCATTTT
J gene: TRBJ1-2; clone size: .; V gene: TRBV9; D gene: TRBD1; CDR3 protein: CASSGAGQGVYYGYTF; CDR3 DNA: TGTGCCAGCAGCGGCGCGGGACAGGGTGTTTACTATGGCTACACCTTC
J gene: TRBJ2-5; clone size: .; V gene: TRBV5-6; D gene: .; CDR3 protein: CASSLLVGETQYF; CDR3 DNA: TGTGCCAGCAGCTTGTTAGTCGGGGAGACCCAGTACTTC
J gene: TRBJ2-7; clone size: .; V gene: TRBV19; D gene: TRBD2; CDR3 protein: CASTLSLGGGYEQYF; CDR3 DNA: TGTGCCAGCACTTTAAGCCTCGGGGGGGGCTACGAGCAGTACTTC
J gene: TRBJ2-1; clone size: .; V gene: TRBV19; D gene: TRBD2; CDR3 protein: CASSRSGGASYNEQFF; CDR3 DNA: TGTGCCAGTAGCCGTAGCGGGGGGGCCTCCTACAATGAGCAGTTCTTC
J gene: TRBJ1-1; clone size: .; V gene: TRBV5-1; D gene: TRBD1; CDR3 protein: CASSLGQGAYMNTEAFF; CDR3 DNA: TGCGCCAGCAGCCTGGGACAGGGGGCCTACATGAACACTGAAGCTTTCTTT
J gene: TRBJ1-2; clone size: .; V gene: TRBV7-2; D gene: TRBD1; CDR3 protein: CASRYTGTGDGYTF; CDR3 DNA: TGTGCCAGCAGGTATACCGGGACAGGGGATGGCTACACCTTC
J gene: TRBJ2-7; clone size: .; V gene: TRBV4-1; D gene: TRBD2; CDR3 protein: CASSQDRLAGAYEQYF; CDR3 DNA: TGCGCCAGCAGCCAAGATAGGCTAGCGGGGGCCTACGAGCAGTACTTC
J gene: TRBJ2-5; clone size: .; V gene: TRBV5-1; D gene: TRBD2; CDR3 protein: CASSPGGETQYF; CDR3 DNA: TGCGCCAGCAGCCCCGGGGGGGAGACCCAGTACTTC
J gene: TRBJ2-5; clone size: .; V gene: TRBV28; D gene: TRBD2; CDR3 protein: CASSSSGGIETQYF; CDR3 DNA: TGTGCCAGCAGTTCCAGCGGGGGGATAGAGACCCAGTACTTC
J gene: TRBJ2-7; clone size: .; V gene: TRBV5-1; D gene: .; CDR3 protein: CASSVDSYEQYF; CDR3 DNA: TGCGCCAGCAGCGTGGACAGTTACGAGCAGTACTTC